This T cell receptor beta chain emerged from a study of shared T cell receptors in the human thymus (dated by TCRdb to about 2021). About the study as a whole: The study examined how self-reactive, shared T-cell receptor alpha chains are generated in the human thymus.

Trimming removed 5 bases from V and 6 bases from J; the gene matches leave 20 bases unexplained. From the cysteine through the phenylalanine, the CDR3 covers 18 amino acids. Kept here is only the CDR3 DNA, which spans 54 bases and is read in frame from base 1. From the germline V gene (reference sequence), CDR1 is SGHAT and CDR2 is FQDESV. The library was obtained by the immunoSEQ multiplex PCR assay. In TCRdb, the immuneACCESS table is reduced to in-frame sequences with V and J assigned. These tables do not hold every clone; where another copy was compared, an unresolved V gene accounts for under half, and the others remain unexplained. The sample includes about 660,000 clones, with roughly 90% observed a single time. The ten largest clonotypes hold approximately 0.01% of the sample. This clone appeared a single time. Its target antigen remains unknown. No per-base quality is available; no much larger clone lies one base away.

This sample also belongs to another study, concerning human thymus T cells. The second paper further reports: The donors were immunologically healthy infants in Finland who had open corrective cardiac surgery for congenital heart defects. Thymus tissue was collected as surgical resects that were removed during corrective cardiac surgery. Usage of V and J gene segments appeared to be biased in both the thymic and the peripheral blood repertoires. The related research found that thymic TCR repertoires overlapped highly between unrelated individuals. The study characterized TCR alpha and beta repertoires from eight infant thymus samples and four related peripheral blood samples. The infant donors were about 7 to 250 days old, and the cohort included six or seven males and two females. Thymocytes were released mechanically from tissue and stored at -70 °C as pellets of 10-30 million cells. Genomic DNA was extracted from frozen cell pellets with a QIAsymphony instrument. TCRB and TCRAD loci were amplified from a standardized quantity of quality-controlled genomic DNA using the immunoSEQ multiplex PCR assay. The amplicons covered the V(D)J region and were long enough to include the CDR3 and to identify the V and J genes. Amplicon sequencing was performed on an Illumina platform through the commercial immunoSEQ service. Primer bias and sequencing errors were corrected as previously described, and TCRAD and TCRB were defined on the basis of the IMGT database. The repertoires were analysed using immunoSEQ Analyzer 3.0 and VDJTools for basic statistics, V/J segment usage, diversity estimates, rarefaction and pairwise overlap. Diversity was estimated with Chao1, ChaoE, Efron-Thisted, Shannon and inverse Simpson indices, and also on datasets down-sampled to the smallest sample. Repertoire overlap was assessed by strict matching of CDR3 nucleotide sequence, V gene and J gene, and clustering was done by Jaccard-based multidimensional scaling. On average, thymus samples yielded roughly 770,000 unique TCRB clonotypes, whereas blood samples yielded roughly 80,000.

In this chain, TRBV11-1 is recombined with TRBJ2-7, with 9 central nucleotides matching TRBD2. The TCR comes from a boy under three years old with a congenital heart defect. Donor details come from another sample of the same person, matched by shared clones. Material for sequencing was thymocytes. The CDR3 region: CASSRRYSISGGNLEQYF. The base sequence is TGTGCCAGCAGCCGACGGTATTCAATTAGCGGGGGTAACCTCGAGCAGTACTTC. Beyond the CDR3, the reference TRBV11-1 and TRBJ2-7 genes provide the residues; the full variable domain reads: EAEVAQSPRYKITEKSQAVAFWCDPISGHATLYWYRQILGQGPELLVQFQDESVVDDSQLPKDRFSAERLKGVDSTLKIQPAELGDSAMYLCASSRRYSISGGNLEQYFGPGTRLTVT.